This TCR beta chain was sequenced in a study of CD8+ T cells in alopecia areata. Study summary: Patients given treatment had severity scored by the percentage of scalp area affected. Notes on the study in general: Compared with normal scalp, lesional scalp had higher clonality and more expanded CD8+ clones.

As concerns this clone: What it recognizes is unknown.

Treatment specified: oral pan-JAK inhibitor, 5-10 mg twice daily. Collected material from alopecia areata patients comprised lesional scalp punch biopsies and peripheral blood. PBMCs served as the source from which CD4+ and CD8+ T cells were sorted. The CDR3 extends over 13 amino acids. CDR1 is LNHDA, CDR2 SQIVND, per germline (reference sequence). The ends were cut back, 5 bases at V and 7 bases at J, with 12 bases in the middle. Extracted from the samples, RNA was reverse transcribed into cDNA to serve as the sequencing template. Profiled with immunoSEQ multiplex PCR; TCRdb holds only in-frame clones, not every one. The sample shows 150,000 or so clones, roughly 50% of them seen only once.

The TCR was taken from a human donor with alopecia areata. V gene TRBV19 combines with J gene TRBJ1-5; D may be TRBD1 (6 bases). The source material was CD4+ T cells sorted from blood, sampled at approximately week 61, from a patient treated with tofacitinib. The CDR3 protein is CASSFQQGQPQHF. The CDR3 coding sequence is TGTGCCAGTAGTTTTCAACAGGGCCAGCCCCAGCATTTT.